This T cell receptor (beta chain) was documented in a study of identical twins. Notes on this clonotype: Its antigen remains unknown.

The CDR3 runs to 16 residues. The junction had 5 bases not matched to a gene; V was cut back by 0 bases and J by 2 bases. CDR1 is SGHRS and CDR2 is YFSETQ in the germline V gene. Study observations and caveats: Alpha sequences out of frame and shared by twins had excess low generation probability. Out-of-frame beta sequences exhibited a weaker degree of excess twin sharing. Among monozygotic twins, out-of-frame TCR alpha sharing exceeded what models predicted.

From the 5' RACE reads, TCRdb called clonotypes with MiXCR, one entry per CDR3 protein. The table has around 510,000 distinct CDR3 sequences, roughly 13% seen once. This sample was shared with a second study, whose subject was yellow fever vaccine responses in identical twins. That work contributes: After vaccination, twins' T cell response reportedly seemed partly convergent, partly personalized.

What was sequenced was CD4+ T cells sorted from blood. This clonotype was obtained from a woman aged 18 to 35 in good health. The chain couples TRBV5-1 to TRBJ1-1; 9 bases align to TRBD1. CDR3 in amino acids: CASSLVGTGINTEAFF. The CDR3 DNA is TGCGCCAGCAGCTTGGTGGGGACAGGGATTAACACTGAAGCTTTCTTT.